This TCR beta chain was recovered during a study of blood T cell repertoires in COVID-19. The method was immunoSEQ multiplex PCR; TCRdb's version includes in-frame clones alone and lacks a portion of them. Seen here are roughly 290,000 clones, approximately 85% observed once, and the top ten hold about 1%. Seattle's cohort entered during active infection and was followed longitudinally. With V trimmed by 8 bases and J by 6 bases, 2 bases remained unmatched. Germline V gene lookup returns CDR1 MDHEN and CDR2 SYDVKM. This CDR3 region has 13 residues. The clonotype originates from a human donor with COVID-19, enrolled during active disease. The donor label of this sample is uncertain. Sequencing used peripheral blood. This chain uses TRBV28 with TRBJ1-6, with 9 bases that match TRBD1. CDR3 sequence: CASRDRVNSPLHF. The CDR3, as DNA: TGTGCCAGCCGGGACAGGGTTAATTCACCCCTCCACTTT.